This entry features one TCR beta chain sequence. The source of the sample is a study of blood T cell repertoires in COVID-19. Study-wide background: The analysed material was cDNA or gDNA that came from T cells, B-cell-depleted T cells, or PBMCs.

Clones were read by immunoSEQ multiplex PCR, and TCRdb kept only the in-frame ones, dropping some. The sample has over 250,000 clones, approximately 88% seen once. The CDR3 extends over 16 amino acids. Germline values: CDR1 SGDLS, CDR2 YYNGEE. Trimming removed 4 bases from V and 9 bases from J, with 20 bases in between. The clonotype originates from a man aged 50 to 59 with acute or convalescent COVID-19. The sample consisted of peripheral blood. The chain recombines TRBV9 with TRBJ1-6; D ambiguous. The CDR3 is CASSNSQTRWSSPLHF. The CDR3 DNA is TGTGCCAGCAGCAATAGTCAGACGCGCTGGAGTTCACCCCTCCACTTT. Complete variable domain (other parts from reference TRBV9 and TRBJ1-6): DSGVTQTPKHLITATGQRVTLRCSPRSGDLSVYWYQQSLDQGLQFLIQYYNGEERAKGNILERFSAQQFPDLHSELNLSSLELGDSALYFCASSNSQTRWSSPLHFGNGTRLTVT.